The subject of this entry is one T cell receptor (beta chain). The data are from a study of blood T cell repertoires in COVID-19. Study context: Some COVID-19 samples were acute and others convalescent; all came from the United States, Italy and Spain. Sample material is recorded as cDNA or gDNA derived from T cells, B-cell-depleted T cells, or PBMCs.

In the authors' methods: Reference gene primer amplification gave nucleated cell count estimates. TCRdb keeps only in-frame clones here, not all; method: immunoSEQ multiplex PCR. The V and J calls and clone size are taken from that table; D and trimming were inferred from the DNA. The sample carries 55,000 to 90,000 clones, approximately 91% recorded once. Material for sequencing was peripheral blood. The clonotype originates from a human donor with active COVID-19. The donor label of this sample is uncertain.

CDR3 sequence reads: CASSVVGGSGPYNEQFF. CDR3 nucleotides: TGTGCCAGCAGCGTAGTAGGGGGTAGCGGGCCATACAATGAGCAGTTCTTC. This chain joins TRBV9 and TRBJ2-1, with a possible D match to TRBD2 (7 bases). The CDR3 is made up of 17 amino acids. The germline CDR1 and CDR2 sequences are SGDLS and YYNGEE. Trimming took 0 bases from V and 4 from J, leaving 17 bases between them.